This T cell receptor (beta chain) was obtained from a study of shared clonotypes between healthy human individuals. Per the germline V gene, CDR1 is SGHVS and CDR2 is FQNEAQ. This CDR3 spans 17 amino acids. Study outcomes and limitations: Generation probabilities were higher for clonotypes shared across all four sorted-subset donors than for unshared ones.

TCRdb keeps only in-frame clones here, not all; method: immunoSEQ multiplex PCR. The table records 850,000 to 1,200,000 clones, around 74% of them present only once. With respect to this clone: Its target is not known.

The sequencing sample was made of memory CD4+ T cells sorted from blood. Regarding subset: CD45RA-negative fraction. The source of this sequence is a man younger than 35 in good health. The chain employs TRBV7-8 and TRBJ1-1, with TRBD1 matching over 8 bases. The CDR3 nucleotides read TGTGCGCCTCGGGGAAAAGACAGGGGAGAGTGGAACACTGAAGCTTTCTTT. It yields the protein CAPRGKDRGEWNTEAFF.